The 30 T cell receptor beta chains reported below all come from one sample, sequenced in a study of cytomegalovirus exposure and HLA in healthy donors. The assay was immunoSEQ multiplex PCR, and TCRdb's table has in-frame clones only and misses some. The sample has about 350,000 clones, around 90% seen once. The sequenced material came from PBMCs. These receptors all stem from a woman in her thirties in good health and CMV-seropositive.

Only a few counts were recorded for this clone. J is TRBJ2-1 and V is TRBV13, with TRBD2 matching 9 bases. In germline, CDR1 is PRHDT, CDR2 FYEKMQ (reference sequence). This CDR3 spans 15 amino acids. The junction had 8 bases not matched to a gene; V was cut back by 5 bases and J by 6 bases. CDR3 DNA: TGTGCCAGCAGCGCAAGGGCGGGAGGGCTCAATGAGCAGTTCTTC. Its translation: CASSARAGGLNEQFF.

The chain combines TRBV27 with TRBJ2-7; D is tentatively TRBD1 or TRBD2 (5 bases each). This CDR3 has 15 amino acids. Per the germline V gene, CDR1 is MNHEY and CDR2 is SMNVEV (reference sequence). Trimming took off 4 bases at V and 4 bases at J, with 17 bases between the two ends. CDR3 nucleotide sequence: TGTGCCAGCAGTTCCCCCCGGGACGGAGTGTACGAGCAGTACTTC. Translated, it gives CASSSPRDGVYEQYF.

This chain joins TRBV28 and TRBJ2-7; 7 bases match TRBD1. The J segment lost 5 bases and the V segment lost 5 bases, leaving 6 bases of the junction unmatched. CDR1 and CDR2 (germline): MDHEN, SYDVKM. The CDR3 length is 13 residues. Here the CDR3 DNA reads TGTGCCAGCAGTCAACAGGGGACGCACGAGCAGTACTTC. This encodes CASSQQGTHEQYF.

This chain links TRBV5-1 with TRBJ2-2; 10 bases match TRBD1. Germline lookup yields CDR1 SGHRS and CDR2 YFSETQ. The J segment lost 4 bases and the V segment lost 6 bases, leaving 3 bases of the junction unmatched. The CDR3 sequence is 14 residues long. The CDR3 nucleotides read TGCGCCAGCATAGGGGACAGGGGCACCGGGGAGCTGTTTTTT. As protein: CASIGDRGTGELFF.

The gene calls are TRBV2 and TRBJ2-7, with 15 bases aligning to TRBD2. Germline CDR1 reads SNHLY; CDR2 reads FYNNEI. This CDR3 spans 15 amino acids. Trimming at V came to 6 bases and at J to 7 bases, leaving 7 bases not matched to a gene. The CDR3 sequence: CASSASGLAGGEQYF. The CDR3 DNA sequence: TGTGCCAGCAGCGCGTCCGGACTAGCGGGGGGGGAGCAGTACTTC.

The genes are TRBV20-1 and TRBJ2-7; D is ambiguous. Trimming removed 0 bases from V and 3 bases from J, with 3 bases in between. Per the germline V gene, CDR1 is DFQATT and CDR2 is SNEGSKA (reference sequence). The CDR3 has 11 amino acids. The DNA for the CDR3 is TGCAGTGCTAGAGACGGCTACGAGCAGTACTTC. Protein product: CSARDGYEQYF.

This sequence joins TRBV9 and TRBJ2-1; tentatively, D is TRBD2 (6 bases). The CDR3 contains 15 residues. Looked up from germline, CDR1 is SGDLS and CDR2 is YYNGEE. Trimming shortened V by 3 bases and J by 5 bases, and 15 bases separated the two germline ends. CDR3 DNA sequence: TGTGCCAGCAGCGACCCCCCGGAGGGAGACAATGAGCAGTTCTTC. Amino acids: CASSDPPEGDNEQFF.

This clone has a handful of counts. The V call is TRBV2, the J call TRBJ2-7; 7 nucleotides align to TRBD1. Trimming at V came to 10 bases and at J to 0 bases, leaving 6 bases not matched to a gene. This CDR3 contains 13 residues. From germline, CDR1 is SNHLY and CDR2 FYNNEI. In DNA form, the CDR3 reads TGTGCCATAAAGGGACAGAGCTCCTACGAGCAGTACTTC. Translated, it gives CAIKGQSSYEQYF.

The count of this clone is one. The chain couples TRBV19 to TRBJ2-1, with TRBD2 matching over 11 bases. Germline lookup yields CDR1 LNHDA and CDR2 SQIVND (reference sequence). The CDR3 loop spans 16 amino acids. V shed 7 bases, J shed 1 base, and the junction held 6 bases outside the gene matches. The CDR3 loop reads CASKSRTSGSYNEQFF. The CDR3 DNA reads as TGTGCCAGTAAAAGTAGGACTAGCGGGTCCTACAATGAGCAGTTCTTC. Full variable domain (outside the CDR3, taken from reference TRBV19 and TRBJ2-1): DGGITQSPKYLFRKEGQNVTLSCEQNLNHDAMYWYRQDPGQGLRLIYYSQIVNDFQKGDIAEGYSVSREKKESFPLTVTSAQKNPTAFYLCASKSRTSGSYNEQFFGPGTRLTVL.

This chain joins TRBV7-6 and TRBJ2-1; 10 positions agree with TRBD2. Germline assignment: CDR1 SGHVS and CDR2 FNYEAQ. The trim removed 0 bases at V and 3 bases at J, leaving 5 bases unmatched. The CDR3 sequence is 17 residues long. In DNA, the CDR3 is TGTGCCAGCAGCTTAGCCCCTGTAGCGGGAGGCTACAATGAGCAGTTCTTC. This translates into CASSLAPVAGGYNEQFF.

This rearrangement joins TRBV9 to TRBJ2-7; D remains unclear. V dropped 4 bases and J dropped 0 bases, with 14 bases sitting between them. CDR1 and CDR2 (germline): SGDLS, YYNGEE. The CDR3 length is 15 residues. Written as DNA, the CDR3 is TGTGCCAGCAGCTTAACTGACTCAAGCTCCTACGAGCAGTACTTC. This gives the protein CASSLTDSSSYEQYF.

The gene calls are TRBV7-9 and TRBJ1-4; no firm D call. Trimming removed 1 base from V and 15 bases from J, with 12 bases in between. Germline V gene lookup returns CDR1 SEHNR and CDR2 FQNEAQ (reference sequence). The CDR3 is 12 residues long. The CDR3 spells CASSLDPSLVFF. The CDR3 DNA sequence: TGTGCCAGCAGCTTAGATCCCTCGTTGGTGTTTTTT.

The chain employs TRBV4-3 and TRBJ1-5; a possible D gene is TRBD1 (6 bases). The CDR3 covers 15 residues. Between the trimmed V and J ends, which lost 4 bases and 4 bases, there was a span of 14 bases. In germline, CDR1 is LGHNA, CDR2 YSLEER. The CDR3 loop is CASSRDRYTNQPQHF. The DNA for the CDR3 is TGCGCCAGCAGCCGAGACAGGTACACAAATCAGCCCCAGCATTTT.

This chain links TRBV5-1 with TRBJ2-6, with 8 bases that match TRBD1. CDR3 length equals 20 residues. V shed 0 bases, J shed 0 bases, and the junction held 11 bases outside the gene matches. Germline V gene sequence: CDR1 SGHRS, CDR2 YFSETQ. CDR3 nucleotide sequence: TGCGCCAGCAGCTTGGGGACAGGGCCTTTGTTCGGCTCTGGGGCCAACGTCCTGACTTTC. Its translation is CASSLGTGPLFGSGANVLTF.

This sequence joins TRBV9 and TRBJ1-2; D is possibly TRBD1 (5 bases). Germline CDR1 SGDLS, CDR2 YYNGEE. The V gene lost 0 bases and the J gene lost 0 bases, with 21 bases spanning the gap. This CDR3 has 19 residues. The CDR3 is CASSVVVATETSSNYGYTF. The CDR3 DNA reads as TGTGCCAGCAGCGTAGTAGTAGCGACAGAGACAAGCTCTAACTATGGCTACACCTTC.

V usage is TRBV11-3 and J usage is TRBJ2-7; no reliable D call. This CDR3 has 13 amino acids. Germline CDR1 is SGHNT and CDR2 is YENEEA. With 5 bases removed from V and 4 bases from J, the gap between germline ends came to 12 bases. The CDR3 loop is CASSPAHGYEQYF. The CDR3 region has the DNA TGTGCCAGCAGCCCCGCTCATGGGTACGAGCAGTACTTC.

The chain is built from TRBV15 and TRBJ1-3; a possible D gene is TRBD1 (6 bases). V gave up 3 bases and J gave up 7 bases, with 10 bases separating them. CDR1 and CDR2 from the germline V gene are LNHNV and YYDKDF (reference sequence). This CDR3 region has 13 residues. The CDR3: CATSRGRGNTIYF. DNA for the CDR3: TGTGCCACCAGCAGGGGCAGGGGCAACACCATATATTTT. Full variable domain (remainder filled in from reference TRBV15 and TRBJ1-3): DAMVIQNPRYQVTQFGKPVTLSCSQTLNHNVMYWYQQKSSQAPKLLFHYYDKDFNNEADTPDNFQSRRPNTSFCFLDIRSPGLGDTAMYLCATSRGRGNTIYFGEGSWLTVV.

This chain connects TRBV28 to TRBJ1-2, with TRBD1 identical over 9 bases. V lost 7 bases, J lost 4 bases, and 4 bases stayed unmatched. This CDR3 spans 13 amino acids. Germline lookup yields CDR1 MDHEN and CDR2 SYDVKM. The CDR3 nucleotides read TGTGCCAGCACCTTGGGACAGGGCTATGGCTACACCTTC. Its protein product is CASTLGQGYGYTF.

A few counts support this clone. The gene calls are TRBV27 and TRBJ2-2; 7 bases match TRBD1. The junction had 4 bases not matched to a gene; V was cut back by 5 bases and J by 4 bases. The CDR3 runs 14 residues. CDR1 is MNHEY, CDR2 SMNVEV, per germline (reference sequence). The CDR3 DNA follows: TGTGCCAGCAGTGTACAGGGGTCCACCGGGGAGCTGTTTTTT. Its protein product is CASSVQGSTGELFF.

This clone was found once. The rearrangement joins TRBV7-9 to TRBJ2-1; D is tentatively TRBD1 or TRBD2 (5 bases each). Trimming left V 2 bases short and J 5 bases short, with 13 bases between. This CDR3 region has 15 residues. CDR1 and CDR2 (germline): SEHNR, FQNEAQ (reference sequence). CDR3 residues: CASSLRGASNNEQFF. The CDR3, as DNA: TGTGCCAGCAGCTTACGAGGGGCATCAAACAATGAGCAGTTCTTC. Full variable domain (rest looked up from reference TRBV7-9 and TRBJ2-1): DTGVSQNPRHKITKRGQNVTFRCDPISEHNRLYWYRQTLGQGPEFLTYFQNEAQLEKSRLLSDRFSAERPKGSFSTLEIQRTEQGDSAMYLCASSLRGASNNEQFFGPGTRLTVL.

The CDR3 DNA reads as TGTGCCAGCAGCTCCAGAGGGGGAAACACTGAAGCTTTCTTT. This sequence encodes CASSSRGGNTEAFF. The chain employs TRBV5-8 and TRBJ1-1; D might be TRBD1 (6 bases). The V gene lost 3 bases and the J gene lost 2 bases, with 11 bases spanning the gap. Germline V CDR1 and CDR2: SGHTS, YDEGEE. The CDR3 covers 14 residues. The complete variable domain, with remaining parts taken from reference TRBV5-8 and TRBJ1-1, reads EAGVTQSPTHLIKTRGQQATLRCSPISGHTSVYWYQQALGLGLQFLLWYDEGEERNRGNFPPRFSGRQFPNYSSELNVNALELEDSALYLCASSSRGGNTEAFFGQGTRLTVV.

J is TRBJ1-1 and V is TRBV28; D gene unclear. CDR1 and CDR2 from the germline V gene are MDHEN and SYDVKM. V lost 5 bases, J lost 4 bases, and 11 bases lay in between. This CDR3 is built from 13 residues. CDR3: CASSPIRATEAFF. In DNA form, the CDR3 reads TGTGCCAGCAGTCCTATTCGGGCCACTGAAGCTTTCTTT.

CDR3 DNA sequence: TGTGCCAGCAGCCCCGGACTTGCGGGAGGACATGAGCAGTTCTTC. The encoded protein is CASSPGLAGGHEQFF. This rearrangement joins TRBV7-6 to TRBJ2-1, with 8 bases matching TRBD2. The CDR3 consists of 15 residues. In germline, CDR1 is SGHVS, CDR2 FNYEAQ. The J segment lost 8 bases and the V segment lost 5 bases, leaving 11 bases of the junction unmatched.

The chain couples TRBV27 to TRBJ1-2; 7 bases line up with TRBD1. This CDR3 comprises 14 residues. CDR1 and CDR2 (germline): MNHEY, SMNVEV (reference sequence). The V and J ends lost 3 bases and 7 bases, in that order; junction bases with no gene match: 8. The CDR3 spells CASSFLGDRAGYTF. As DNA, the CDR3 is TGTGCCAGCAGTTTCCTTGGAGACAGGGCTGGCTACACCTTC.

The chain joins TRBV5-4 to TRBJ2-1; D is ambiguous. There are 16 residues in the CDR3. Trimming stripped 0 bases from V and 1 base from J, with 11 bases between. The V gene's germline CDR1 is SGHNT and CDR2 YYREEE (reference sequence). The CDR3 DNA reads TGTGCCAGCAGCTTGGAGGGCATTAGGTCCTACAATGAGCAGTTCTTC. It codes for CASSLEGIRSYNEQFF.

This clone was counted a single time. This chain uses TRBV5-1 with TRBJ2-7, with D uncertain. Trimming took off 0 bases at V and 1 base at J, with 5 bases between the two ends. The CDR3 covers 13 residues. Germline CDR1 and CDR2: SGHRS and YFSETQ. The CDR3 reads CASSLAFSYEQYF. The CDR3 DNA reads TGCGCCAGCAGCTTGGCGTTTTCCTACGAGCAGTACTTC.

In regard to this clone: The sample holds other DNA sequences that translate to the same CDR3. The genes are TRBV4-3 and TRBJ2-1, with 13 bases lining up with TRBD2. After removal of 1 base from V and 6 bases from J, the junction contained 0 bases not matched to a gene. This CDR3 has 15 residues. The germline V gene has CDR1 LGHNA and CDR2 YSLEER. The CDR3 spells CASSQGLAGGNEQFF. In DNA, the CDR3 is TGCGCCAGCAGCCAAGGACTAGCGGGAGGCAATGAGCAGTTCTTC.

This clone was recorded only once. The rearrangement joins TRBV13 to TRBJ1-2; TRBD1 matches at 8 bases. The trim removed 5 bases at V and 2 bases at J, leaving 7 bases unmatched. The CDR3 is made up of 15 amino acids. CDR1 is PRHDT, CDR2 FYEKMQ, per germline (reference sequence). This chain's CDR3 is CASSDRDRMNYGYTF. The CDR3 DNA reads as TGTGCCAGCAGCGACCGGGACAGGATGAACTATGGCTACACCTTC. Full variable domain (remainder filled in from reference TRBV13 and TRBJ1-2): AAGVIQSPRHLIKEKRETATLKCYPIPRHDTVYWYQQGPGQDPQFLISFYEKMQSDKGSIPDRFSAQQFSDYHSELNMSSLELGDSALYFCASSDRDRMNYGYTFGSGTRLTVV.

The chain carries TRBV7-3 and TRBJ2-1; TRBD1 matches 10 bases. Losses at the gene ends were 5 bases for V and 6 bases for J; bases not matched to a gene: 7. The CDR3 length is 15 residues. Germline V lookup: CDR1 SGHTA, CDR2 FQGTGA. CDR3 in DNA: TGTGCCAGCAGCCCCGACAGGGGGCTTCGCAATGAGCAGTTCTTC. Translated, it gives CASSPDRGLRNEQFF. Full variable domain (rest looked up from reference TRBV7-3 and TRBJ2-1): GAGVSQTPSNKVTEKGKYVELRCDPISGHTALYWYRQSLGQGPEFLIYFQGTGAADDSGLPNDRFFAVRPEGSVSTLKIQRTERGDSAVYLCASSPDRGLRNEQFFGPGTRLTVL.

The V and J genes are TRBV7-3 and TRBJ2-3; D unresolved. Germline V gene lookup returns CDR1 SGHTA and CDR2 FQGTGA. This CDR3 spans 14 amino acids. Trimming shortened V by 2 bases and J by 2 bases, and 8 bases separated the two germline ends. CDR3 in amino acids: CASSLDRYTDTQYF. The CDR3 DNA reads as TGTGCCAGCAGCTTAGATCGGTACACAGATACGCAGTATTTT.